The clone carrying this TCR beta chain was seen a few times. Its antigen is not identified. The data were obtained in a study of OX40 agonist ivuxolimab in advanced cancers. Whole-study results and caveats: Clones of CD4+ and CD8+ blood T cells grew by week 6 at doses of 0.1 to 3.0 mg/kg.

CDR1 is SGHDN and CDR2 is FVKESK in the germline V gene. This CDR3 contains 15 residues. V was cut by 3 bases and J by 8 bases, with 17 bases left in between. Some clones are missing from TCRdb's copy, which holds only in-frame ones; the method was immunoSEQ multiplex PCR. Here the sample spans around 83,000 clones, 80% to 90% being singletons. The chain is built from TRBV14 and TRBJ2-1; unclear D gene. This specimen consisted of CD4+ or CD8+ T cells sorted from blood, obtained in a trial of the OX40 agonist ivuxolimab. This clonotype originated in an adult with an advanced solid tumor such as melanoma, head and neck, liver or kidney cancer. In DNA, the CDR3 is TGTGCCAGCAGCCATCATTTAGGTAGTAACGATGAGCAGTTCTTC. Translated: CASSHHLGSNDEQFF.